These T cell receptor beta chains were read from a single sample in a study of T cell repertoires in cytomegalovirus infection. Each CDR3 protein gets one entry after TCRdb re-called the reads with MiXCR. Among fewer than 200,000 distinct CDR3 sequences, roughly an eighth were seen once, and the ten largest hold 25% to 30%. Sequenced: PBMCs. All receptors come from a human donor in good health (CMV status not recorded). Some clones in this sample may be carry-over from other donors' samples. The CDR3 runs from the conserved cysteine through the conserved F or W. The D gene is left open where the match is weak. Clone size is not always given. Where it is, it says once, few, many or a class for expanded clones.

size: NA; V: TRBV19; J: TRBJ2-3; D: TRBD2; length: 14; CDR3: CASSIDGRTDTQYF; DNA: TGTGCCAGTAGTATCGACGGGAGGACAGATACGCAGTATTTT
size: few; V: TRBV11-2; J: TRBJ1-1; D: TRBD1; length: 14; CDR3: CASSPQTGPTEAFF; DNA: TGTGCCAGCAGCCCCCAGACAGGGCCCACTGAAGCTTTCTTT
size: many; V: TRBV7-2; J: TRBJ2-2; D: TRBD2; length: 17; CDR3: CASSLIAGETYTGELFF; DNA: TGTGCCAGCAGCTTAATAGCGGGGGAGACCTACACCGGGGAGCTGTTTTTT
size: NA; V: TRBV29-1; J: TRBJ1-3; D: NA; length: 12; CDR3: CSVESSGNTIYF; DNA: TGCAGCGTTGAAAGCTCCGGAAACACCATATATTTT
size: NA; V: TRBV7-9; J: TRBJ1-5; D: NA; length: 14; CDR3: CDSSSDRINQPQHF; DNA: TGTGACAGCAGCTCCGACAGGATCAATCAGCCCCAGCATTTT
size: many; V: TRBV7-3; J: TRBJ2-5; D: NA; length: 15; CDR3: CASSLNGDLRETQYF; DNA: TGTGCCAGCAGCTTAAACGGAGACCTCAGGGAGACCCAGTACTTC
size: few; V: TRBV7-3; J: TRBJ2-2; D: NA; length: 15; CDR3: CASSFRRRGTGELFF; DNA: TGTGCCAGCAGCTTCCGGCGCCGCGGCACCGGGGAGCTGTTTTTT
size: many; V: TRBV12-5; J: TRBJ2-7; D: NA; length: 13; CDR3: CASGLGPDYEQYF; DNA: TGTGCTAGTGGTTTGGGCCCGGACTACGAGCAGTACTTC
size: many; V: TRBV7-9; J: TRBJ1-1; D: NA; length: 14; CDR3: CASSPRAGGAEAFF; DNA: TGTGCCAGCAGCCCTCGGGCGGGAGGAGCTGAAGCTTTCTTT
size: NA; V: TRBV3-1; J: TRBJ2-1; D: TRBD2; length: 15; CDR3: CASSQEPAGGHEQFF; DNA: TGTGCCAGCAGCCAAGAACCAGCGGGAGGGCATGAGCAGTTCTTC
size: once; V: TRBV7-6; J: TRBJ1-2; D: NA; length: 15; CDR3: CASSLGGQTNYGYTF; DNA: TGTGCCAGCAGCTTAGGCGGCCAGACCAACTATGGCTACACCTTC
size: few; V: TRBV28; J: TRBJ1-5; D: TRBD1; length: 15; CDR3: CASNSRQGPNQPQHF; DNA: TGTGCCAGCAATTCAAGACAGGGGCCTAATCAGCCCCAGCATTTT
size: NA; V: TRBV4-2; J: TRBJ1-5; D: NA; length: 16; CDR3: CASSQRAGDSNQPQHF; DNA: TGTGCCAGCAGCCAGAGAGCAGGGGATAGCAATCAGCCCCAGCATTTT
size: few; V: TRBV6-6; J: TRBJ1-1; D: NA; length: 15; CDR3: CASSYSRRMNTEAFF; DNA: TGTGCCAGCAGTTACTCAAGAAGGATGAACACTGAAGCTTTCTTT
size: NA; V: TRBV12-3/TRBV12-4; J: TRBJ2-7; D: NA; length: 15; CDR3: CASSFLSLGSYEQYF; DNA: TGTGCCAGCAGTTTTTTGAGCCTGGGCTCCTACGAGCAGTACTTC
size: NA; V: TRBV5-1; J: TRBJ2-3; D: TRBD2; length: 14; CDR3: CASSPLAGGDTQYF; DNA: TGCGCCAGCAGCCCGTTAGCGGGAGGAGATACGCAGTATTTT
size: NA; V: TRBV7-9; J: TRBJ1-2; D: NA; length: 14; CDR3: CASSLSEIDYGYTF; DNA: TGTGCCAGCAGCTTAAGTGAAATCGACTATGGCTACACCTTC
size: many; V: TRBV7-8; J: TRBJ2-3; D: TRBD2; length: 17; CDR3: CAGSSSGRAGRTDTQYF; DNA: TGTGCCGGATCCTCTAGCGGGAGGGCCGGTAGAACAGATACGCAGTATTTT
size: NA; V: TRBV18; J: TRBJ2-7; D: NA; length: 13; CDR3: CASSPTGFYEQYF; DNA: TGTGCCAGCTCACCGACAGGCTTCTACGAGCAGTACTTC
size: many; V: TRBV6-1; J: TRBJ2-1; D: NA; length: 16; CDR3: CASSSQGWGAHNEQFF; DNA: TGTGCCAGCAGTTCCCAGGGTTGGGGGGCCCACAATGAGCAGTTCTTC
size: many; V: TRBV4-1; J: TRBJ2-6; D: NA; length: 19; CDR3: CASSPDWQRIYSGANVLTF; DNA: TGCGCCAGCAGCCCGGACTGGCAACGAATTTACTCTGGGGCCAACGTCCTGACTTTC
size: NA; V: TRBV28; J: TRBJ1-4; D: TRBD1; length: 16; CDR3: CASSFWGQATNEKLFF; DNA: TGTGCCAGCAGTTTCTGGGGACAGGCAACTAATGAAAAACTGTTTTTT
size: few; V: TRBV20-1; J: TRBJ2-7; D: NA; length: 16; CDR3: CSARDRQGTYAYEQYF; DNA: TGCAGTGCTAGAGATCGCCAGGGGACGTACGCCTACGAGCAGTACTTC
size: NA; V: TRBV7-6; J: TRBJ1-2; D: TRBD1; length: 14; CDR3: CASSSRTGIYGYTF; DNA: TGTGCCAGCAGCTCACGGACAGGCATCTATGGCTACACCTTC